The clone carrying this T cell receptor (beta chain) showed up just a few times. The data are from a study of blood T cells in healthy people across ages. Donors were systemically healthy Caucasian individuals from Russia aged roughly 6 to 95 years. Donors each provided approximately 9.6 milliliters of peripheral blood. Each sample yielded at least 6.5 million isolated PBMCs. Alongside a J-beta primer mix, a sample-barcoded 5' primer served in a second PCR lasting about 7 to 12 cycles. TCRdb re-derived calls from the 5' RACE reads in MiXCR, one entry per CDR3 protein. The sample holds fewer than 900,000 distinct CDR3 sequences, around 40% seen once. Germline loops: CDR1 SGHTA, CDR2 FQGNSA. V lost 5 bases to trimming and J lost 2 bases; unmatched junction nucleotides: 19. The CDR3 spans 19 residues.

Sequences were obtained from blood. The chain carries TRBV7-2 and TRBJ1-2; 8 positions match TRBD1. The sequence was obtained from a woman in her sixties or seventies in good health. CDR3 nucleotides: TGTGCCAGCAGCCCTCGATCTTTTTGGACAGGGCGGCAAAACTATGGCTACACCTTC. Its protein product is CASSPRSFWTGRQNYGYTF.